What follows is one TCR beta chain and its context. One base away lies a much larger clone, so this may be a sequencing read error. This record comes from a study of tumor and adjacent non-tumor tissue in lung cancer. Study details: Each sample yielded approximately 4 million productive TCRbeta reads on average.

The library came from three nested PCR rounds adapted from ARM-PCR protocols. TCRdb independently ran MiXCR on the multiplex PCR reads; one entry per CDR3 protein. The table has over 110,000 distinct CDR3 sequences, around 65% seen once. The CDR3 consists of 17 residues. With V trimmed by 2 bases and J by 9 bases, 9 bases remained unmatched. The germline CDR1 and CDR2 sequences are ENHRY and SYGVKD. RNA was extracted from bulk tissue without any cell sorting. This chain connects TRBV10-3 to TRBJ2-2, with 13 bases lining up with TRBD2. The source of this sequence is a man in his sixties with small cell lung cancer. The sequencing input was lung tumor tissue. This chain's CDR3 is CAISELEGLAGPWELFF. In nucleotides, the CDR3 is TGTGCCATCAGTGAGCTGGAGGGACTAGCGGGACCCTGGGAGCTGTTTTTT.